This entry lists 15 T cell receptor beta chains sequenced from one sample in a study of blood T cell repertoires in COVID-19. Using immunoSEQ multiplex PCR, the repertoire was profiled, and TCRdb retains in-frame clones only, with some absent. Among fewer than 300,000 clones listed, roughly nine tenths were seen once. The specimen was peripheral blood. These receptor sequences come from a man in his sixties who had recovered from COVID-19.

This clone was seen more than once but under ten times. The chain employs TRBV2 and TRBJ1-1; unclear D gene. CDR3 length: 14 residues. Trimming left V 3 bases short and J 1 base short, with 9 bases between. Germline V lookup: CDR1 SNHLY, CDR2 FYNNEI. The chain's CDR3 is CASSDYRANTEAFF. For the CDR3, the DNA is TGTGCCAGCAGTGATTACAGAGCGAACACTGAAGCTTTCTTT.

The CDR3 DNA sequence: TGTGCCAGCCGGACTAGGTCGGATACGCAGTATTTT. This gives the protein CASRTRSDTQYF. V and J are TRBV27 and TRBJ2-3; 7 bases agree with TRBD2. V trimming: 8 bases; J trimming: 6 bases; junction bases outside the gene matches: 5. Per germline, CDR1 MNHEY and CDR2 SMNVEV (reference sequence). This CDR3 is 12 amino acids long.

This chain joins TRBV27 and TRBJ2-3; 13 bases fit TRBD2. The CDR3 is 16 amino acids. The ends lost 10 bases at V and 5 bases at J; junction bases unmatched: 12. Germline V gene sequence: CDR1 MNHEY, CDR2 SMNVEV (reference sequence). The CDR3 sequence: CAIRAELAGGKDTQYF. The CDR3 DNA follows: TGTGCCATCAGGGCTGAACTAGCGGGGGGGAAAGATACGCAGTATTTT.

The chain couples TRBV21-1 to TRBJ1-2; TRBD1, the table's D call, lacks a check against the DNA. TRBV21-1 counts as a pseudogene. The CDR3 length is 15 residues. This CDR3 is CASQISGQVNYGYTF. The CDR3 DNA reads as TGTGCCAGCCAAATTTCGGGACAGGTTAACTATGGCTACACCTTC.

V gene TRBV19 combines with J gene TRBJ2-1, with unresolved D. The CDR3 has 15 residues. Trimming took off 3 bases at V and 0 bases at J, with 9 bases between the two ends. From germline, CDR1 is LNHDA and CDR2 SQIVND (reference sequence). The CDR3 coding sequence is TGTGCCAGTAGTATGGCAGGCCACTCCTACAATGAGCAGTTCTTC. Amino acids: CASSMAGHSYNEQFF.

CDR3 region: CASSLKRRGGNEQFF. The CDR3 bases are TGTGCCAGCAGCTTGAAGAGACGGGGGGGTAATGAGCAGTTCTTC. This sequence joins TRBV5-8 and TRBJ2-1; 8 nucleotides match TRBD2. Germline CDR1 and CDR2: SGHTS and YDEGEE. CDR3 length: 15 amino acids. V was pared by 1 base and J by 7 bases, with 7 bases of the junction left unmatched.

J is TRBJ2-2 and V is TRBV10-2; a possible D gene is TRBD1 (5 bases). CDR3 length: 18 amino acids. Germline V lookup: CDR1 WSHSY, CDR2 SAAADI. Deletions cut 7 bases from V and 2 bases from J, with 23 bases between. This chain's CDR3 is CASIPTGIGHRNTGELFF. The CDR3 DNA follows: TGCGCCAGCATTCCCACTGGGATAGGACACCGAAACACCGGGGAGCTGTTTTTT.

This clone turned up a few times. This sequence joins TRBV11-2 and TRBJ1-4, with 10 bases matching TRBD1. CDR3 length: 16 residues. V was clipped by 1 base and J by 8 bases; unmatched bases: 7. In germline, CDR1 is SGHAT, CDR2 FQNNGV. In DNA, the CDR3 is TGTGCCAGCAGCTTAGCCTTAGGACAGGGGGACGAAAAACTGTTTTTT. Amino acid sequence: CASSLALGQGDEKLFF.

This clone was seen a handful of times. The genes are TRBV30 and TRBJ1-1; D is unresolved. Germline assignment: CDR1 GTSNPN and CDR2 SVGIG (reference sequence). The CDR3 runs 13 residues. V dropped 0 bases and J dropped 4 bases, with 9 bases sitting between them. This CDR3 is CAWSVQQTTEAFF. CDR3 nucleotides: TGTGCCTGGAGTGTACAACAGACCACTGAAGCTTTCTTT.

The chain carries TRBV5-1 and TRBJ2-1, with TRBD1 matching 7 bases. The germline V gene encodes CDR1 SGHRS and CDR2 YFSETQ. Germline trimming cut 4 bases from V and 4 bases from J; bases unmatched to any gene: 2. This CDR3 is 13 amino acids long. As DNA, the CDR3 is TGCGCCAGCAGCCAACAGGGGTACAATGAGCAGTTCTTC. The encoded protein is CASSQQGYNEQFF.

The CDR3 coding sequence is TGTGCCAGCAGCCCCCGACTAGCGGGGGGCCGTCAAGAGACCCAGTACTTC. Amino acids: CASSPRLAGGRQETQYF. The chain employs TRBV11-2 and TRBJ2-5, with 13 bases matching TRBD2. This CDR3 region has 17 residues. After removal of 5 bases from V and 2 bases from J, the junction contained 8 bases not matched to a gene. Germline V CDR1 and CDR2: SGHAT, FQNNGV.

V is TRBV19 and J is TRBJ1-4; possible D gene TRBD1, 5 bases. The germline V gene encodes CDR1 LNHDA and CDR2 SQIVND (reference sequence). There are 14 residues in the CDR3. V lost 9 bases, J lost 4 bases, and 15 bases lay in between. CDR3: CASNNKGINEKLFF. The CDR3 DNA is TGTGCCAGCAACAATAAGGGGATTAATGAAAAACTGTTTTTT.

The chain uses TRBV5-1 and TRBJ2-5; 8 positions agree with TRBD1. V dropped 4 bases and J dropped 3; count of bases not matched to a gene: 8. CDR3 size: 15 residues. The germline gives CDR1 SGHRS, CDR2 YFSETQ. CDR3 in DNA: TGCGCCAGCAGCCGAACACCGGGACAGGAAGAGACCCAGTACTTC. It codes for CASSRTPGQEETQYF.

The chain links TRBV11-2 to TRBJ1-3; TRBD1 is a possible D gene (5 bases). The CDR3 sequence is 15 residues long. Germline assignment: CDR1 SGHAT and CDR2 FQNNGV. V was pared by 5 bases and J by 3 bases, with 14 bases between. The CDR3 protein is CASSPVFDSGNTIYF. The CDR3 nucleotides are TGTGCCAGCAGCCCCGTATTCGACAGTGGAAACACCATATATTTT.

This clone is a singleton in its sample. The V and J genes are TRBV2 and TRBJ1-1; D is ambiguous. Germline assignment: CDR1 SNHLY and CDR2 FYNNEI. The CDR3 covers 17 residues. With 6 bases removed from V and 1 base from J, the gap between germline ends came to 21 bases. The CDR3 coding sequence is TGTGCCAGCAGGTCCCGGCGCGTGGGCAGAGAGAACACTGAAGCTTTCTTT. Encoded protein: CASRSRRVGRENTEAFF.